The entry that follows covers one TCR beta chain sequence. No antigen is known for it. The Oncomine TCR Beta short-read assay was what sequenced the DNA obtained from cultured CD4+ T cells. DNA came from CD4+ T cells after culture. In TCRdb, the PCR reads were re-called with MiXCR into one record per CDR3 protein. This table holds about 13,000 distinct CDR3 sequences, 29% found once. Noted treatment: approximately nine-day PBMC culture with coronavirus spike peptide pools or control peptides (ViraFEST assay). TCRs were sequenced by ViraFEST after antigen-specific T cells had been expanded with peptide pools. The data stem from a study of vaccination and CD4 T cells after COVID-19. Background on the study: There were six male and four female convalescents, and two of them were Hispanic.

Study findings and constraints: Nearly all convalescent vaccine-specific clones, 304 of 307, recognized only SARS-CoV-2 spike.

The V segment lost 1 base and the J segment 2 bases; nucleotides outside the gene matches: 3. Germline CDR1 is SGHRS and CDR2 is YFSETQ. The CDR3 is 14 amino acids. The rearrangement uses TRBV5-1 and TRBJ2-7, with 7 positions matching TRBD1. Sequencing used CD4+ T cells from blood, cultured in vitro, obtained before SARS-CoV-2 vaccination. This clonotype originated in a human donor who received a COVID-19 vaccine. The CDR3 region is CASSLLGGAYEQYF. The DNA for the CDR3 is TGCGCCAGCAGCTTGCTAGGGGGCGCCTACGAGCAGTACTTC.